Listed below are T cell receptor beta chains from one sample, sequenced in a study of T cell clonotyping in hematopoietic cell transplantation. This table comes from immunoSEQ multiplex PCR, and its TCRdb copy is limited to in-frame clones, with some not included. The table records fewer than 80,000 clones, around 94% of them present only once. What was sequenced was peripheral blood mononuclear cells. These receptors came from a man aged 45 to 65 in good health. Some clones in this sample may be carry-over from other donors' samples. The CDR3 runs from the conserved cysteine through the conserved F or W. The D gene is left open where the match is weak. The size field is filled for only some rows; it gives once, few, many or a size class.

j_call	clone_size	v_call	d_call	cdr3_nt	cdr3_aa
TRBJ1-2	NA	TRBV4-1	TRBD1	TGCGCCAGCAGCCAAGGGTGGACAGGAGAAGGTGGCTACACCTTC	CASSQGWTGEGGYTF
TRBJ1-2	NA	TRBV5-5	TRBD1	TGTGCCAGCAGCGTCTTCCCGACAGGGTATAATGGCTACACCTTC	CASSVFPTGYNGYTF
TRBJ1-2	once	TRBV5-6	NA	TGTGCCAGCAGCTTGTCCGGTCCCGGCTACACCTTC	CASSLSGPGYTF
TRBJ1-1	NA	TRBV11-2	NA	TGTGCCAGCAGCCATAACGCGGGGGGCACTGAAGCTTTCTTT	CASSHNAGGTEAFF
TRBJ2-5	NA	TRBV7-7	TRBD2	TGTGCCAGCAGCTCCTTAGCGGGTCCCCAAGAGACCCAGTACTTC	CASSSLAGPQETQYF
TRBJ2-2	NA	TRBV5-4	TRBD1	TGTGCCAGCAGACCGGACAGGTGGAACACCGGGGAGCTGTTTTTT	CASRPDRWNTGELFF
TRBJ2-2	NA	TRBV7-2	NA	TGTGCCAGCAGCTTAGAGGTTGGGACGATGAACACCGGGGAGCTGTTTTTT	CASSLEVGTMNTGELFF
TRBJ1-1	NA	TRBV9	TRBD1	TGTGCCAGCAGCGGACAGGGTACCGCTGAAGCTTTCTTT	CASSGQGTAEAFF
TRBJ2-2	NA	TRBV27	NA	TGTGCCAGCAGTTTAAGCGTCTACCCCACCGGGGAGCTGTTTTTT	CASSLSVYPTGELFF
TRBJ1-2	NA	TRBV2	NA	TGTGCCAGCAATTTAGGGACTGCAAAGAACTATGGCTACACCTTC	CASNLGTAKNYGYTF
TRBJ2-7	NA	TRBV6-6	NA	TGTGCCAGCAGTTTCCAGGTCCCATCCTACGAGCAGTACTTC	CASSFQVPSYEQYF
TRBJ1-4	NA	TRBV5-1	NA	TGCGCCAGCAGCTTGGAGCGGGCCGCTTCTAATGAAAAACTGTTTTTT	CASSLERAASNEKLFF
TRBJ1-2	NA	TRBV7-2	NA	TGTGCCAGCAGCTTAGACGGAGATGGCTACACCTTC	CASSLDGDGYTF
TRBJ2-5	few	TRBV7-9	TRBD1	TGTGCCAGCAGCTTAACAGGGGGCTTAGAGACCCAGTACTTC	CASSLTGGLETQYF
TRBJ2-3	NA	TRBV7-2	NA	TGTGCCAGCAGCTTAGCGGGAACTCCTTCAGATACGCAGTATTTT	CASSLAGTPSDTQYF
TRBJ2-2	NA	TRBV6-4	NA	TGTGCCAGCAGTGACTCACAGGACACCGGGGAGCTGTTTTTT	CASSDSQDTGELFF
TRBJ2-3	once	TRBV7-2	NA	TGTGCCAGCAGCTTAACGGGGGCCCGCACAGATACGCAGTATTTT	CASSLTGARTDTQYF
TRBJ2-7	NA	TRBV14	NA	TGTGCCAGCAGCCAAGGTTTTTACGAGCAGTACTTC	CASSQGFYEQYF
TRBJ2-3	NA	TRBV7-2	NA	TGTGCCAGCAGCTCCTTGGCAGATACGCAGTATTTT	CASSSLADTQYF
TRBJ1-2	NA	TRBV11-2	NA	TGTGCCAGCAGCTTAGATTTAGGGGCAGACTATGGCTACACCTTC	CASSLDLGADYGYTF
TRBJ1-1	NA	TRBV5-6	NA	TGTGCCAGCAGCCGACTGAACACTGAAGCTTTCTTT	CASSRLNTEAFF
TRBJ1-4	NA	TRBV9	TRBD1	TGTGCCAGCAGCGTATCAACCGGGACAGGGGGCTCTACTAATGAAAAACTGTTTTTT	CASSVSTGTGGSTNEKLFF
TRBJ1-2	NA	TRBV4-3	NA	TGCGCCAGCAGCCAAGAAGAGCGGTTCCTCTATGGCTACACCTTC	CASSQEERFLYGYTF
TRBJ2-1	once	TRBV6-1	TRBD2	TGTGCCAGCAGTGAGCGAGCACAAGGACTAGCGGGATACAATGAGCAGTTCTTC	CASSERAQGLAGYNEQFF
TRBJ2-5	NA	TRBV9	TRBD2	TGTGCCAGCAGTGGGGCGGGGGGGCGAGAGACCCAGTACTTC	CASSGAGGRETQYF
TRBJ1-3	NA	TRBV6-1	NA	TGTGCCAGCAGTGAAGTGGGGGGTAGCGGACAATCTGGAAACACCATATATTTT	CASSEVGGSGQSGNTIYF